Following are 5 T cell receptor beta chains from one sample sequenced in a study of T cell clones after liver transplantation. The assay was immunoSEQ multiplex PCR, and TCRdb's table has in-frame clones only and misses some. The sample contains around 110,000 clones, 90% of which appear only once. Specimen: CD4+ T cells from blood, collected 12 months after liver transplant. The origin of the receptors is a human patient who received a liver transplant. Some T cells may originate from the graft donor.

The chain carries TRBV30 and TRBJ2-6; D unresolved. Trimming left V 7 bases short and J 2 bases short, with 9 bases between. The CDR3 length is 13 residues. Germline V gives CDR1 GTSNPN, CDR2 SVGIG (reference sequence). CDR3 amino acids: CASIRAGANVLTF. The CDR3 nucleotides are TGTGCCTCAATCCGTGCTGGGGCCAACGTCCTGACTTTC.

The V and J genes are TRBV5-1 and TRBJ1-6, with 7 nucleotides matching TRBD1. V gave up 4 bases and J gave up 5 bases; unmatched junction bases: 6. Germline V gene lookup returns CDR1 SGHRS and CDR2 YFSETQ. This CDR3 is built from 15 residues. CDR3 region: CASSPGTADNSPLHF. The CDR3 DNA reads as TGCGCCAGCAGCCCCGGGACAGCCGATAATTCACCCCTCCACTTT.

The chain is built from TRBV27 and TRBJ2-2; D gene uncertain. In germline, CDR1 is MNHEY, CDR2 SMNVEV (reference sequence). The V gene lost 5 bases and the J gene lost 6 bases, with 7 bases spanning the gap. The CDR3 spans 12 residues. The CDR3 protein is CASSLPPGELFF. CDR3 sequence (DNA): TGTGCCAGCAGTCTCCCTCCCGGGGAGCTGTTTTTT.

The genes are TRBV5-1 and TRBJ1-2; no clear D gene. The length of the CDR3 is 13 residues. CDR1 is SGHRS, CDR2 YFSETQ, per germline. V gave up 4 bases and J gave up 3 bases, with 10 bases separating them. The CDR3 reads CASSPADDYGYTF. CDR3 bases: TGCGCCAGCAGCCCTGCGGACGACTATGGCTACACCTTC.

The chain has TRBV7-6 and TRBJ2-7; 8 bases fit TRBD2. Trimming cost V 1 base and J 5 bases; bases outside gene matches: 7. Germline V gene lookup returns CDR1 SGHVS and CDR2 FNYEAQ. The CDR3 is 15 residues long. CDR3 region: CASSLDRPGGDEQYF. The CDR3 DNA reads TGTGCCAGCAGCTTAGACAGGCCGGGGGGGGACGAGCAGTACTTC.